Each of the 17 T cell receptor beta chains below was sequenced from the same sample in a study of molecular identifiers for immune sequencing clone quantification. In TCRdb, the PCR reads were re-called with MiXCR into one record per CDR3 protein. Of about half a million distinct CDR3 sequences detected, 20% to 25% appear once; the ten largest clones hold about 0.78%. Sequencing was performed on naive CD8+ T cells from blood, with Jurkat cell RNA spiked in. Subset specified: FACS-sorted CD8+CD4-CCR7+CD45RA+ naive T cells. All receptors come from a human donor in good health. Some libraries in this study had Jurkat cell RNA spiked in.

A word on this clonotype: This clone may be a read error of a much larger clone one base away. In this CDR3 the conserved last residue, phenylalanine or tryptophan, is missing, so a read error is likely. The genes are TRBV4-1 and TRBJ1-5; D perhaps matches TRBD1 (5 bases). Trimming left V 0 bases short and J 4 bases short, with 13 bases between. This CDR3 comprises 16 residues. Germline V gives CDR1 MGHRA, CDR2 YSYEKL. CDR3 loop: CASSQERAQGNQPQHL. The CDR3 DNA reads TGCGCCAGCAGCCAAGAAAGAGCCCAGGGTAATCAGCCCCAGCATCTT.

This clonotype was seen a few times. V gene TRBV13 combines with J gene TRBJ2-2; 8 bases are shared with TRBD1. The junction had 2 bases not matched to a gene; V was cut back by 4 bases and J by 4 bases. The length of the CDR3 is 14 residues. Per the germline V gene, CDR1 is PRHDT and CDR2 is FYEKMQ (reference sequence). The CDR3 region has the DNA TGTGCCAGCAGCTACGACAGGGGCACCGGGGAGCTGTTTTTT. Protein sequence: CASSYDRGTGELFF.

On this clonotype itself: At one end, the junction sequence differs from germline, possibly due to a read error. The chain carries TRBV3-1 and TRBJ2-5; 11 bases fit TRBD2. Germline lookup yields CDR1 LGHDT and CDR2 YNNKEL (reference sequence). The CDR3 contains 17 residues. For the CDR3, the DNA is TGTGCCAGCAGCCAAGATGTAGCGGGGGGGCTGAAAGAGACCCAGCACTTC. Translation: CASSQDVAGGLKETQHF.

This clonotype came up many times. The chain recombines TRBV27 with TRBJ2-5; D remains unclear. The germline V gene has CDR1 MNHEY and CDR2 SMNVEV (reference sequence). V lost 4 bases and J lost 2, with 14 bases in between. The CDR3 totals 15 residues. The CDR3 is CASSSRTDVQETQYF. The CDR3 nucleotides are TGTGCCAGCAGTTCCCGCACGGACGTACAAGAGACCCAGTACTTC.

This clonotype was observed a handful of times. This chain connects TRBV27 to TRBJ1-1; the match to TRBD1 covers 8 bases. With V trimmed by 5 bases and J by 3 bases, 5 bases remained unmatched. Per germline, CDR1 MNHEY and CDR2 SMNVEV (reference sequence). The CDR3 covers 14 residues. The CDR3 is CASSVDRAHTEAFF. In nucleotides, the CDR3 is TGTGCCAGCAGTGTGGACAGGGCTCACACTGAAGCTTTCTTT.

As regards this clonotype: A much larger clone is a single base away; this may be a read error. The final CDR3 position lacks the conserved phenylalanine or tryptophan, pointing to a likely read error. V is TRBV7-2 and J is TRBJ2-3, with 7 positions matching TRBD2. V was clipped by 1 base and J by 6 bases; unmatched bases: 7. The CDR3 has 15 residues. Germline CDR1 and CDR2: SGHTA and FQGNSA. For the CDR3, the DNA is TGTGCCAGCAGCTTAGGGGCTAGCGGAGGTGATACGCAGTATTCT. Its protein product is CASSLGASGGDTQYS.

This clonotype was seen only a few times. The gene calls are TRBV11-3 and TRBJ1-3; no clear D. This CDR3 region has 16 residues. CDR1 and CDR2 (germline): SGHNT, YENEEA. V lost 0 bases to trimming and J lost 0 bases, with 9 bases between them. The chain's CDR3 is CASSLDRALSGNTIYF. The CDR3 DNA sequence: TGTGCCAGCAGCTTAGATCGGGCACTCTCTGGAAACACCATATATTTT.

In this sample, this clonotype turned up once. A much larger clone is a single base away; this may be a read error. The V and J genes are TRBV2 and TRBJ2-3; D is ambiguous. This CDR3 spans 14 amino acids. Looked up from germline, CDR1 is SNHLY and CDR2 is FYNNEI. The CDR3 coding sequence is TGTGCCGGCAGTGAAAGTTTGCCTCCCGGTACGCAGTATTTT. Its protein is CAGSESLPPGTQYF. Supplemented by reference TRBV2 and TRBJ2-3, the full variable domain reads EPEVTQTPSHQVTQMGQEVILRCVPISNHLYFYWYRQILGQKVEFLVSFYNNEISEKSEIFDDQFSVERPDGSNFTLKIRSTKLEDSAMYFCAGSESLPPGTQYFGPGTRLTVL.

In its sample, this clonotype was seen a few times. This chain joins TRBV21-1 and TRBJ2-7; TRBD1, the table's D call, lacks a check against the DNA. TRBV21-1 is assigned pseudogene status. The CDR3 contains 18 residues. This CDR3 reads CASSKGEGAGTISYEQYF. The CDR3, as DNA: TGTGCCAGCAGCAAAGGGGAGGGGGCGGGGACCATCTCCTACGAGCAGTACTTC.

The sample holds a few counts of this clonotype. The chain joins TRBV5-1 to TRBJ1-1; D unresolved. Germline V gives CDR1 SGHRS, CDR2 YFSETQ. Trimming removed 4 bases at V and 4 bases at J, with 14 bases between. This CDR3 has 14 residues. Written as DNA, the CDR3 is TGCGCCAGCAGCCCCCCAGGTGAGACCACTGAAGCTTTCTTT. As protein: CASSPPGETTEAFF.

This clonotype was picked up many times. This chain uses TRBV13 with TRBJ1-2; possibly TRBD1 for D (6 bases). The V and J ends lost 2 bases and 2 bases respectively, with 9 bases between them. CDR3 size: 14 residues. Germline V gene lookup returns CDR1 PRHDT and CDR2 FYEKMQ (reference sequence). The CDR3, as DNA: TGTGCCAGCAGCTTATTAGGACAGAACTATGGCTACACCTTC. Residues: CASSLLGQNYGYTF. Drawing the rest from reference TRBV13 and TRBJ1-2, the complete variable domain is AAGVIQSPRHLIKEKRETATLKCYPIPRHDTVYWYQQGPGQDPQFLISFYEKMQSDKGSIPDRFSAQQFSDYHSELNMSSLELGDSALYFCASSLLGQNYGYTFGSGTRLTVV.

This clonotype was counted at least ten times. The chain recombines TRBV5-6 with TRBJ2-5, with D unresolved. Germline V lookup: CDR1 SGHDT, CDR2 YYEEEE. Between the trimmed V and J ends, which lost 4 bases and 9 bases, there was a span of 28 bases. This CDR3 region has 17 residues. The CDR3 spells CASSNGPIPMDRWAQYF. CDR3 in DNA: TGTGCCAGCAGCAACGGACCAATCCCAATGGACCGATGGGCCCAGTACTTC.

The rearrangement links TRBV20-1 to TRBJ2-7; no clear D gene. Germline loops: CDR1 DFQATT, CDR2 SNEGSKA (reference sequence). The CDR3 is 11 residues long. Trimming removed 2 bases at V and 4 bases at J, with 6 bases between. The chain's CDR3 is CSARFVYEQYF. DNA for the CDR3: TGCAGTGCTAGATTTGTGTACGAGCAGTACTTC.

This clonotype has just a few counts. This chain connects TRBV11-2 to TRBJ2-3; D ambiguous. V was cut by 5 bases and J by 6 bases, with 12 bases left in between. The CDR3 sequence is 13 residues long. From germline, CDR1 is SGHAT and CDR2 FQNNGV. The chain's CDR3 is CASSAHPLDTQYF. CDR3 in DNA: TGTGCCAGCAGCGCCCATCCCCTTGATACGCAGTATTTT.

This chain connects TRBV13 to TRBJ2-7; TRBD1 matches 7 bases. With V trimmed by 0 bases and J by 2 bases, 4 bases remained unmatched. Per the germline V gene, CDR1 is PRHDT and CDR2 is FYEKMQ (reference sequence). The CDR3 sequence is 15 residues long. The CDR3 loop is CASSLGTGPAYEQYF. The DNA of the CDR3 is TGTGCCAGCAGCTTAGGGACAGGGCCCGCCTACGAGCAGTACTTC.

In this sample, this clonotype turned up many times. This chain uses TRBV11-3 with TRBJ2-3, with D maybe TRBD1 (6 bases). The CDR3 spans 15 residues. The germline V and J ends were trimmed by 4 bases and 2 bases, with 13 bases remaining between them. Looked up from germline, CDR1 is SGHNT and CDR2 is YENEEA. The CDR3 DNA is TGTGCCAGCAGCTCCAGGGGATCGGACACAGATACGCAGTATTTT. It encodes CASSSRGSDTDTQYF.

V and J are TRBV5-1 and TRBJ1-1, with a tentative D call TRBD1 (6 bases). V was cut by 1 base and J by 8 bases, with 21 bases left in between. Per germline, CDR1 SGHRS and CDR2 YFSETQ. The CDR3 loop spans 16 amino acids. The CDR3 sequence is CASSLYHTGIYAEAFF. DNA for the CDR3: TGCGCCAGCAGCTTGTATCATACAGGGATTTATGCCGAAGCTTTCTTT.